These 14 T cell receptor beta chains share one sample of origin, sequenced in a study of blood T cell repertoires in COVID-19. Sequencing used immunoSEQ multiplex PCR; TCRdb keeps in-frame clones, though not all of them. The sample consists of under 550,000 clones, 70% to 90% of them appearing once. The specimen was peripheral blood. The source of these receptors is a man between 18 and 29 years old with COVID-19, enrolled during active disease.

V is TRBV2 and J is TRBJ2-3; 7 positions agree with TRBD1. Germline CDR1 is SNHLY and CDR2 is FYNNEI. This CDR3 has 15 residues. The trim removed 3 bases at V and 3 bases at J, leaving 6 bases unmatched. Here the CDR3 reads CASSEVTGVTDTQYF. Written as DNA, the CDR3 is TGTGCCAGCAGTGAGGTCACAGGGGTGACAGATACGCAGTATTTT.

The chain couples TRBV7-3 to TRBJ2-7, with D possibly matching TRBD2 (6 bases). Trimming removed 6 bases at V and 2 bases at J, with 20 bases between. This CDR3 is built from 16 residues. Germline CDR1 SGHTA, CDR2 FQGTGA. The CDR3: CASRIREDLRPYEQYF. The CDR3, as DNA: TGTGCCAGCAGAATAAGGGAGGACCTCAGACCCTACGAGCAGTACTTC.

This clone has just one count. The chain combines TRBV11-2 with TRBJ2-7; 10 bases align to TRBD1. Per germline, CDR1 SGHAT and CDR2 FQNNGV. V gave up 1 base and J gave up 6 bases; unmatched junction bases: 9. The CDR3 is 16 residues long. The CDR3 loop reads CASSLGHRDRGTEQYF. CDR3 nucleotides: TGTGCCAGCAGCTTAGGGCACCGGGACAGGGGTACCGAGCAGTACTTC.

This clone has only one observation. The chain combines TRBV5-1 with TRBJ2-2; 10 bases are shared with TRBD2. V gave up 1 base and J gave up 7 bases; unmatched junction bases: 7. From germline, CDR1 is SGHRS and CDR2 YFSETQ. This CDR3 contains 16 residues. CDR3 DNA sequence: TGCGCCAGCAGCTTGATGGCTAGCGGGGGAAACGGGGAGCTGTTTTTT. Translation: CASSLMASGGNGELFF.

The rearrangement links TRBV15 to TRBJ2-1; the D gene is possibly TRBD2 (5 bases). With 1 base removed from V and 10 bases from J, the gap between germline ends came to 17 bases. The germline CDR1 and CDR2 sequences are LNHNV and YYDKDF (reference sequence). This CDR3 contains 15 residues. CDR3 sequence: CATSRAGTALGEQFF. The DNA of the CDR3 is TGTGCCACCAGCAGAGCGGGAACAGCTTTGGGGGAGCAGTTCTTC.

Here the CDR3 reads CASSFRTGGYEQYF. In DNA, the CDR3 is TGTGCCAGCAGTTTCCGGACAGGGGGCTACGAGCAGTACTTC. V and J are TRBV27 and TRBJ2-7, with 10 bases that match TRBD1. V was clipped by 3 bases and J by 3 bases; unmatched bases: 2. The germline CDR1 and CDR2 sequences are MNHEY and SMNVEV (reference sequence). The CDR3 totals 14 residues.

The chain carries TRBV9 and TRBJ2-1; 10 bases are shared with TRBD2. With V trimmed by 3 bases and J by 3 bases, 6 bases remained unmatched. CDR3 length: 16 residues. The V gene's germline CDR1 is SGDLS and CDR2 YYNGEE. The CDR3 spells CASSGLAGGNYNEQFF. CDR3 DNA sequence: TGTGCCAGCAGCGGATTAGCGGGAGGAAACTACAATGAGCAGTTCTTC.

The chain recombines TRBV12-3 or TRBV12-4 with TRBJ2-2; 7 nucleotides agree with TRBD2. The CDR3 covers 13 residues. J was trimmed by 5 bases and V by 6 bases; bases with no gene match: 3. This CDR3 reads CASRTLATGELFF. The CDR3 DNA reads TGTGCCAGCAGAACACTAGCGACCGGGGAGCTGTTTTTT.

The V call is TRBV24-1, the J call TRBJ2-3; D perhaps matches TRBD2 (5 bases). The CDR3 spans 13 residues. Trimming took off 5 bases at V and 0 bases at J, with 5 bases between the two ends. Per the germline V gene, CDR1 is KGHDR and CDR2 is SFDVKD. The CDR3 loop is CATSGTSTDTQYF. CDR3 bases: TGTGCCACCAGTGGGACTAGCACAGATACGCAGTATTTT.

This clone was counted a few times. The CDR3: CASLQGTANTEAFF. The CDR3 DNA reads TGTGCCAGCCTCCAAGGGACAGCGAACACTGAAGCTTTCTTT. V usage is TRBV6-6 and J usage is TRBJ1-1; 7 positions agree with TRBD1. CDR1 is MNHNY and CDR2 is SVGAGI in the germline V gene (reference sequence). The V segment lost 8 bases and the J segment 1 base; nucleotides outside the gene matches: 7. CDR3 length equals 14 residues.

This clone was observed a single time. The V call is TRBV2, the J call TRBJ2-1; 9 bases match TRBD2. The CDR3 is 15 residues long. With 8 bases clipped from V and 4 bases from J, the junction kept 9 bases outside the gene matches. The germline CDR1 and CDR2 sequences are SNHLY and FYNNEI. CDR3 region: CASPMRGGGYNEQFF. The CDR3 nucleotides are TGTGCCAGCCCAATGCGGGGGGGCGGGTACAATGAGCAGTTCTTC.

The chain couples TRBV5-1 to TRBJ1-2; D is uncertain. Between the trimmed V and J ends, which lost 1 base and 5 bases, there was a span of 12 bases. Germline CDR1 SGHRS, CDR2 YFSETQ. There are 14 residues in the CDR3. The CDR3 region is CASSLQAAEYGYTF. The CDR3 nucleotides read TGCGCCAGCAGCTTGCAGGCAGCCGAGTATGGCTACACCTTC.

V usage is TRBV19 and J usage is TRBJ1-5, with a possible D match to TRBD1 (5 bases). V shed 2 bases and J shed 0 bases, with 11 bases lying between them. Germline CDR1 LNHDA, CDR2 SQIVND (reference sequence). This CDR3 comprises 16 residues. The CDR3 DNA sequence: TGTGCCAGTAGTATAAGGGGACTGAATAGCAATCAGCCCCAGCATTTT. Translating gives CASSIRGLNSNQPQHF.

The chain combines TRBV27 with TRBJ2-7; the match to TRBD2 covers 14 bases. CDR1 is MNHEY, CDR2 SMNVEV, per germline (reference sequence). V trimming: 4 bases; J trimming: 4 bases; junction bases outside the gene matches: 9. The CDR3 sequence is 17 residues long. CDR3 sequence reads: CASSWGTSGGGGYEQYF. In DNA, the CDR3 is TGTGCCAGCAGTTGGGGGACTAGCGGGGGTGGGGGATACGAGCAGTACTTC.